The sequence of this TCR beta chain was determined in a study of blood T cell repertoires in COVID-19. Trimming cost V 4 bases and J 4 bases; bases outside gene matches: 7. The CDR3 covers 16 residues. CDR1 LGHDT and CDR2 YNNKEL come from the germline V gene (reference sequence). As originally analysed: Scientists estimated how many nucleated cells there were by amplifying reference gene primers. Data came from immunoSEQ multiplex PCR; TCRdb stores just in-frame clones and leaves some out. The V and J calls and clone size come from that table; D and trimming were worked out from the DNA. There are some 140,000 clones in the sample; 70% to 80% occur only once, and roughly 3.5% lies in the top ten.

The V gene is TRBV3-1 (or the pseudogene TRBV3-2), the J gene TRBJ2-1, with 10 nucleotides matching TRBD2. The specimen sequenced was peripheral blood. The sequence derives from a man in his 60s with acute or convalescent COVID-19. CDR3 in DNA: TGTGCCAGCAGCCGGCGGACTAGCGGTCTTTACAATGAGCAGTTCTTC. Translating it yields CASSRRTSGLYNEQFF.